The source of this T cell receptor beta chain is a study of patients and donors after allogeneic stem cell transplantation (TCRdb year 2020). CDR1 and CDR2, per the germline V gene, are MNHEY and SVGAGI. Trimming leaves V shorter by 2 bases and J shorter by 2 bases, with the junction holding 3 bases beyond the gene matches. Including cysteine and phenylalanine, the CDR3 has 15 amino acids. CDR3 DNA only is kept here, 45 bases in frame from base 1. This clonotype turned up a few times. What antigen it recognizes has not been identified. Per-nucleotide qualities are absent, and no much larger clonotype sits a single base away. The library was obtained by RT-PCR. This sample was sequenced with a NextSeq 550. The raw public reads went through TCRdb reprocessing: fastp at Q25, MiXCR clone calling, in-frame beta chains kept. All rows with the same CDR3 protein become a single entry with the most common DNA and genes. This sample lists 110,000 or so distinct CDR3 sequences; 35% were detected once. 27% of the sample belongs to the ten largest clones.

Sequencing input: blood, either unsorted or a sorted T cell fraction (not recorded which). The V gene is TRBV6-5 and the J gene is TRBJ2-7; TRBD2 matches 10 bases in the middle. The origin of this receptor is a human donor who was either an allogeneic HSCT recipient or a stem cell or donor lymphocyte infusion donor (not recorded which). It is not recorded whose cells these are; they may come from a transplant donor. CDR3 reads: CASSYHSGRTYEQYF. At the DNA level, the sequence is TGTGCCAGCAGTTACCATAGCGGGAGGACCTACGAGCAGTACTTC.